Detailed here is one T cell receptor beta chain. As yet, its antigen is unknown. These data originate in a study of T cells after posttransplantation cyclophosphamide. Cyclophosphamide on days +3 and +4 followed busulfan-fludarabine conditioning and a marrow graft. Assay: immunoSEQ multiplex PCR; the TCRdb copy retains only in-frame clones and omits some. Listed here are approximately 13,000 clones without any singletons, the top ten holding more than 20%. Study-wide results and limits: Skin or GI-infiltrating T cells shared few TRB sequences with blood. Recipient CMV seropositivity and CMV reactivation strongly tracked TRB clonality.

The clonotype originates from a female patient aged 35-55 years who received an allogeneic stem cell transplant from a related donor, was CMV-positive, and had no GVHD. These T cells may partly come from the graft donor. The specimen comprised PBMCs, sampled 950 to 1,200 days after allogeneic stem cell transplant with posttransplant cyclophosphamide.

The CDR3 sequence: CASSLETGAAFF. For the CDR3, the DNA is TGCGCCAGCAGCTTGGAGACAGGAGCGGCTTTCTTT. The chain links TRBV5-1 to TRBJ1-1, with D maybe TRBD1 (6 bases). Deletions cut 0 bases from V and 11 bases from J, with 11 bases between. The CDR3 runs to 12 residues. Germline-derived CDR1 and CDR2 are SGHRS and YFSETQ. Based on the CDR3 plus reference TRBV5-1 and TRBJ1-1, the full variable domain is KAGVTQTPRYLIKTRGQQVTLSCSPISGHRSVSWYQQTPGQGLQFLFEYFSETQRNKGNFPGRFSGRQFSNSRSEMNVSTLELGDSALYLCASSLETGAAFFGQGTRLTVV.